Described below is a single T cell receptor beta chain sequence and its context. Its antigen is still unknown. Base qualities are missing; no much larger clone stands one base away. The treatment or condition label on this specimen signifies: over 15 received Ad26.COV2.S at low or high dose, single or two shots; 5 received placebo; per-sample allocation not given. Repertoires of vaccine and placebo recipients were sequenced from samples taken on day 63 after the first injection. Cohort 1b enrolled about two dozen adults aged 18-55 years at a single site in Boston, USA, between 29 July and 7 August 2020. Ad26.COV2.S was a replication-incompetent adenovirus type 26 vector that expressed a prefusion-stabilized SARS-CoV-2 spike protein derived from the original Wuhan strain. These data are taken from a study of Ad26.COV2.S vaccination and SARS-CoV-2 variants (dated by TCRdb to the early 2020s). Background on the whole study: Vaccine-arm donors were drawn from COV1001, a multicentre, randomized, double-blind, placebo-controlled phase I-IIa trial of Ad26.COV2.S in healthy adults. Ad26.COV2.S was given intramuscularly at 5x10^10 or 1x10^11 viral particles, as a single shot or as two shots 56 days apart. TCRbeta repertoire sequencing served as the tool for gauging how specific and how broad the SARS-CoV-2-reactive T cell receptors were following Ad26.COV2.S vaccination. The TCR-sequenced set comprised about 32 samples: 19 Ad26.COV2.S vaccine recipients, 5 placebo recipients and 8 SARS-CoV-2 convalescent individuals. Trial participants were randomized into five groups of five, in which low-dose or high-dose Ad26.COV2.S was given once or twice, or placebo was given on both occasions. Blinding of investigators to trial group allocation was maintained during experiments and outcome assessment. Study-wide findings and limitations: Higher spike-specific TCR breadth was observed in Ad26.COV2.S recipients than in placebo recipients (P = 0.0014). Comparable non-spike TCR breadth was observed between vaccine and placebo recipients, consistent with only spike being contained in the vaccine. The authors noted that the TCR breadth and depth analyses may have underestimated total T cell responses. After vaccination, spike-specific CD8+ and CD4+ T cell responses were reported to show substantial breadth. The study was not powered to compare responses between vaccine doses or regimens.

The immunoSEQ Assay was used to sequence TCRbeta CDR3 regions. After extraction, genomic DNA underwent amplification by bias-controlled multiplex PCR, followed by high-throughput sequencing. In the original analysis: To quantify the absolute abundance of every unique TCRbeta CDR3 region, sequences were collapsed and filtered. T cell fraction was estimated by normalization of TCRbeta template counts to usable DNA, with usable DNA being measured through amplification of reference genes present in all nucleated cells. Repertoire TCRs were annotated as SARS-CoV-2-specific by exact matching of V gene, CDR3 amino acid sequence and J gene to a known reactive TCR set. MIRA supplied the reference SARS-CoV-2 TCR set, which was filtered for enrichment in COVID-19-positive ImmuneCODE repertoires so that public or cross-reactive TCRs were removed. Based on the MIRA antigens, annotated TCRs were further analysed at the level of specific ORF or position within ORF. Breadth was defined as annotated unique rearrangements over total unique productive rearrangements; depth was the summed frequency of those rearrangements. Two-sided Wilcoxon rank-sum tests were applied when comparing TCR breadth between groups. TCRdb holds this immuneACCESS table with in-frame rearrangements only. Some clones are missing; in checked studies, unresolved V genes explain under half, and the rest has no known cause. V and J calls and clone size are as listed in that table; D and trimming were resolved from the DNA. Across this sample there are hundreds of thousands of clones, with about 80% seen only once. Jointly, the top ten make up roughly 7.4% of the sample.

Deletion took 5 bases off V and 5 bases off J, with a span of 6 bases between the germline ends. Looking up the germline V gene (reference sequence) yields CDR1 MNHNY and CDR2 SVGAGI. The CDR3 runs 11 residues from the cysteine to the phenylalanine. The entry retains the CDR3 DNA only, 33 bases that are in frame from base 1. The receptor's source is a person between 18 and 65 years old who received the Ad26.COV2.S COVID-19 vaccine or a placebo. The input for sequencing was peripheral blood, taken in a trial of Ad26.COV2.S vaccine versus placebo. The chain links TRBV6-6 with TRBJ1-2; the D gene cannot be resolved reliably. CDR3 reads: CASSQEYGYTF. The sequenced DNA: TGTGCCAGCAGTCAGGAATATGGCTACACCTTC.